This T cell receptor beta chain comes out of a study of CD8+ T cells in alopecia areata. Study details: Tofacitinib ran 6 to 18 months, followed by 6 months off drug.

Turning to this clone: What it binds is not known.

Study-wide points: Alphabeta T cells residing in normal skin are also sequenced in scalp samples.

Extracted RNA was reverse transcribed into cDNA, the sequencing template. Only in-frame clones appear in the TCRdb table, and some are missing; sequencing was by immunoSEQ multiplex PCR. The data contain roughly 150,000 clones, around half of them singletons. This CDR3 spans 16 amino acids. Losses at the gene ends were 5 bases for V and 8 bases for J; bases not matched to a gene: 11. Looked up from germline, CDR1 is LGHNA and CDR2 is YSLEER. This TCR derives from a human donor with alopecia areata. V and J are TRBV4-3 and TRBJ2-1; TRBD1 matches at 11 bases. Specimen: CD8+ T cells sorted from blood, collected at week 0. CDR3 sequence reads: CASSFQAGTGGDEQFF. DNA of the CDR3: TGCGCCAGCAGCTTCCAGGCCGGGACAGGGGGTGATGAGCAGTTCTTC.